The TCR beta chain under discussion was sequenced for a study of blood T cell repertoires in COVID-19 (dated by TCRdb to the early 2020s). Looking at the study overall: Collaborator samples came from the United States, Italy and Spain and covered acute and convalescent phases of COVID-19. The prospective study material was composed of cDNA or gDNA derived from T cells, B-cell-depleted T cells, or PBMCs. Subjects who had been exposed to COVID-19, were actively infected with it, or had recovered from it provided the deeply sampled blood TCRbeta repertoires that made up the dataset. The repertoires were released in a freely available public database intended as a resource for research on the immune response to SARS-CoV-2. The samples were drawn from two sources: the first 160 participants of the ongoing ImmuneRACE study, and approximately 1,300 subjects contributed by 6 global collaborators. A de-identified subject ID, COVID-19 status, age in years and sex were almost always included in the sample metadata. HLA class I and class II types, where available, came from metadata supplied by the sample provider rather than from assay-based typing. The study at large found these results: Clinical and demographic metadata were provided uncurated, with the amount varying by source and participant.

The immunoSEQ Assay, a bias-controlled multiplex PCR, was used to amplify TCRbeta CDR3 regions from genomic DNA. In the authors' own workflow: Within the assay, amplification of reference gene primers was used to estimate how many nucleated cells each sample contained. To quantify the absolute abundance of each unique TCRbeta CDR3 rearrangement, sequence reads were collapsed and filtered. For each sample, productive Simpson clonality was calculated by taking the square root of Simpson's diversity index across productive rearrangements. The table comes from immuneACCESS by way of TCRdb, which keeps in-frame sequences with V and J called. Part of the clones is missing from these tables; in studies checked, under half for an unresolved V gene and the rest for unknown reasons. That table gives V, J and clone size, and the DNA gave D and trimming. The sample table contains around 67,000 clones; only one count was recorded for approximately 90% of them. The ten largest account for around 9.1% of the sample.

The V and J ends are trimmed by 7 bases and 0 bases, leaving 12 bases between them. From a lookup of the germline V gene, CDR1 and CDR2 are SNHLY and FYNNEI. From the cysteine through the phenylalanine, the CDR3 covers 14 amino acids. Only CDR3 DNA remains: 42 bases, in frame from the first base. To note about this clone: Which antigen it targets is not known. Base qualities are not at hand, and no much larger clone is one base apart.

Each collaborating institution followed its own protocols to collect whole blood in K2EDTA tubes. Collaborator samples were shipped for TCRbeta analysis as frozen whole blood, isolated PBMCs, or DNA extracted from either sample type. Sequenced input: peripheral blood. The TCR was taken from a human donor in a cohort sampled during active COVID-19. In this chain, TRBV2 is recombined with TRBJ1-1; tentative D gene TRBD1, with 6 bases matching. For the CDR3, the sequence is CASKNRAMNTEAFF. The DNA sequence follows: TGTGCCAGCAAGAACAGGGCAATGAACACTGAAGCTTTCTTT.